This T cell receptor beta chain was recorded in a study of CD8 T cells in ankylosing spondylitis. Worth noting for this clonotype: Its antigen is not known.

CDR1 is MGHRA, CDR2 YSYEKL, per germline. Unmatched junction bases numbered 12, after V lost 4 bases and J lost 6 bases. The CDR3 runs to 15 residues. Quantitative 5'-RACE was performed with molecular barcodes, and it yielded the TCR beta libraries. TCRdb reprocessed the 5' RACE reads with MiXCR, giving one entry per CDR3 protein. The sample comprises about 400,000 distinct CDR3 sequences, 20% to 25% of which are singletons, and around 12% rests with the top ten. Findings and limits, study-wide: Disease-linked clones displayed a CD8+ phenotype and appeared relatively rarely in peripheral blood. From matched ankylosing spondylitis synovial fluid, disease-linked clones were reportedly recovered at significantly enriched levels. Ankylosing spondylitis blood seemed to carry a telltale TCR beta motif made of about 8 highly homologous variants.

The chain joins TRBV4-1 to TRBJ2-7, with 7 bases matching TRBD2. The receptor was derived from a male donor with ankylosing spondylitis or in good health (not recorded which). The sample was blood, either unsorted or a sorted T cell fraction (not recorded which). As DNA, the CDR3 is TGCGCCAGCAGCCTCCAAGTCGGGGGAGGGGCCGAGCAGTACTTC. It encodes CASSLQVGGGAEQYF.